This T cell receptor beta chain was retrieved from a study of OX40 agonist ivuxolimab in advanced cancers. This CDR3 has 15 residues. Trimming pared 0 bases from V and 4 bases from J, leaving 11 bases between. Germline V CDR1 and CDR2: SGHAT, FQNNGV. This clone was detected only once. The method was immunoSEQ multiplex PCR; TCRdb's version includes in-frame clones alone and lacks a portion of them. Of tens of thousands of clones in the sample, approximately 85% were seen once. The rearrangement links TRBV11-2 to TRBJ2-3; tentatively, D is TRBD2 (5 bases). The source of this sequence is an adult with an advanced solid tumor such as melanoma, head and neck, liver or kidney cancer. The source material was CD4+ or CD8+ T cells sorted from blood, sampled in a trial of the OX40 agonist ivuxolimab. As DNA, the CDR3 is TGTGCCAGCAGCTTAGATCCCCGGGGAGCAGATACGCAGTATTTT. Amino acids: CASSLDPRGADTQYF.